The table lists the clone carrying this T cell receptor beta chain with a few counts. Antigen: not known. The germline V and J ends were trimmed by 6 bases and 5 bases, with 12 bases remaining between them. CDR1 is MNHNY, CDR2 SVGAGI, per germline (reference sequence). The CDR3 loop spans 13 amino acids. This entry is derived from a study of cytomegalovirus exposure and HLA in healthy donors. Study-wide findings and caveats: In an earlier analysis, about 87% or about 30%: the productive usage of most TCR beta V segments. Most sequenced TCRs were rare (though some public TCRs occurred in many donors). Testing in vitro showed a few CMV-associated chains specific for CMV antigens.

PCR involved 60 Vbeta and 13 Jbeta primers. The assay was immunoSEQ multiplex PCR, and TCRdb's table has in-frame clones only and misses some. The sample includes about 160,000 clones, 80% seen only once; the top ten take about 4.7%. The chain joins TRBV6-6 to TRBJ2-3, with D maybe TRBD2 (6 bases). This clonotype was obtained from a man aged 25-45 years in good health and CMV-seronegative. The sequenced sample consisted of PBMCs. The CDR3 coding sequence is TGTGCCAGCAGGTGGGGGGTTAGAGATACGCAGTATTTT. Protein: CASRWGVRDTQYF.